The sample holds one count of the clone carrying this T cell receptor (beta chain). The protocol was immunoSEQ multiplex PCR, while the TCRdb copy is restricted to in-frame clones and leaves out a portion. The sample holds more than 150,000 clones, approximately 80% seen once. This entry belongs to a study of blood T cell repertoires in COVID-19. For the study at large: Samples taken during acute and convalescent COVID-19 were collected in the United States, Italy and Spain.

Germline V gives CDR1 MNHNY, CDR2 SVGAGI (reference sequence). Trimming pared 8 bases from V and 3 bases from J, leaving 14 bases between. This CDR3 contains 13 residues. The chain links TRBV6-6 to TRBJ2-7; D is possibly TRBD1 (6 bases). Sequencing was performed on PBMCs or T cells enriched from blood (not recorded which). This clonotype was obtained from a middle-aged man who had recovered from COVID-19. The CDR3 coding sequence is TGTGCCAGCTCTGGGACATTGTTCTACGAGCAGTACTTC. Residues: CASSGTLFYEQYF.